The rows below give T cell receptor beta chains drawn from one sample of a study of T cell changes during pregnancy in multiple sclerosis. The data were produced by immunoSEQ multiplex PCR, yet TCRdb's version contains in-frame clones alone and is incomplete. Among 70,000 to 80,000 clones, about 95% were seen once, and the ten largest hold less than 0.65%. Sequenced here: peripheral blood, sampled in the third trimester of pregnancy. These receptors were collected from a female donor with multiple sclerosis, enrolled in a pregnancy study. Both conserved end residues are trimmed from each CDR3.

V gene,J gene,CDR3 length,CDR3 protein
TRBV6-1,TRBJ2-5,12,ASSDLGLAETQY
TRBV2,TRBJ2-3,12,ASRTSGGTDTQY
TRBV7-2,TRBJ1-5,14,ASSSTGGAGNQPQH
TRBV27,TRBJ2-1,13,ASSPTRESYNEQF
TRBV9,TRBJ2-5,11,ASSVSGRETQY
TRBV25-1,TRBJ1-2,12,ASSARDSNYGYT
TRBV19,TRBJ2-2,12,ASSFIRGTGELF
TRBV6-6,TRBJ1-2,8,AIHKEVYT
TRBV29-1,TRBJ1-2,11,SVHYRGGYGYT
TRBV25-1,TRBJ2-7,9,ASRGVNEQY
TRBV19,TRBJ1-1,12,ASSMRTGTTEAF
TRBV27,TRBJ1-2,14,ASSLGQGTTNYGYT
TRBV11-2,TRBJ2-4,17,ASSPMGGGNYQAKNIQY
TRBV6-1,TRBJ1-6,13,ASSEEGVPASPLH
TRBV5-1,TRBJ2-7,12,ASSDFGGESEQY
TRBV4-3,TRBJ1-6,13,ASSQDQGGESPLH
TRBV2,TRBJ1-5,15,ASSRDSLSGSNQPQH
TRBV5-6,TRBJ2-7,11,ASILPGYTEQY
TRBV7-3,TRBJ1-6,14,ASSLTSQGLGSPLH
TRBV4-1,TRBJ1-1,13,ASSQYPGANTEAF
TRBV7-9,TRBJ2-4,13,ASSGTGYAKNIQY
TRBV19,TRBJ1-5,13,ASSIEGQGPRPQH
TRBV5-1,TRBJ1-1,13,ASSLVGGVNTEAF
TRBV27,TRBJ2-3,15,ASSWGLAGGPTDTQY
TRBV19,TRBJ2-3,13,ASSMGQGATDTQY
TRBV7-2,TRBJ2-1,13,ASSFATSGNNQQF
TRBV7-9,TRBJ2-3,11,AGLAGGTDTQY
TRBV7-9,TRBJ1-6,11,ASSFDRDLFLH
TRBV7-2,TRBJ2-7,13,ASSLTPWALYEQY
TRBV29-1,TRBJ1-1,11,SVSGKLNTEAF
TRBV19,TRBJ1-1,12,ASSIPQALTEAF
TRBV25-1,TRBJ1-1,11,ASAKQGRPEAF
TRBV2,TRBJ2-6,15,ASSQGAPPSGANVLT
TRBV27,TRBJ1-6,12,ASSLSDRDSPLH
TRBV30,TRBJ2-3,15,AWRGTSGALSTDTQY
TRBV7-3,TRBJ2-1,12,ASSSTGFGDEQF
TRBV7-2,TRBJ1-3,12,ASSLGQIGNTIY
TRBV11-2,TRBJ1-5,15,ASSFGGGQGNYQPQH
TRBV9,TRBJ1-3,14,ASSPPGGNSGNTIY
TRBV4-2,TRBJ1-1,12,ASSQGRWNTEAF
TRBV25-1,TRBJ2-4,14,ASSVATQGAKNIQY
TRBV19,TRBJ2-7,11,ASSKEGSYEQY
TRBV18,TRBJ1-4,14,ASSPLRTGENEKLF
TRBV5-1,TRBJ2-1,16,ASSFQVVGSGGALEQF
TRBV14,TRBJ2-1,13,ASSQDTRRYNEQF
TRBV18,TRBJ2-1,16,ASSPPPSLGRAVSEQF
TRBV7-3,TRBJ1-2,13,ASSLRAGGGYGYT
TRBV10-3,TRBJ2-3,15,AISEAQGGGRGDTQY
TRBV5-4,TRBJ1-1,15,ATTRNPGGGRETEAF
TRBV7-2,TRBJ2-5,14,ASSSGQGLGQETQY
TRBV19,TRBJ1-5,11,ASSGGGTQPQH
TRBV28,TRBJ2-5,12,ASSLKTGVETQY
TRBV9,TRBJ2-7,12,ASSVDGQEPEQY
TRBV5-6,TRBJ2-4,14,ASSLADSLAKNIQY
TRBV19,TRBJ1-1,13,ASTTTGGKESEAF